The clone carrying this T cell receptor beta chain was detected many times. The sample comes from a study of patients and donors after allogeneic stem cell transplantation. TCRdb re-called the RT-PCR reads through MiXCR, storing one row per CDR3 protein. The sample lists hundreds of thousands of distinct CDR3 sequences, 16% occurring once. Germline values: CDR1 DFQATT, CDR2 SNEGSKA (reference sequence). Trimming took off 7 bases at V and 4 bases at J, with 12 bases between the two ends. The CDR3 is made up of 12 amino acids. Sequencing was carried out using blood, either unsorted or a sorted T cell fraction (not recorded which). This receptor was obtained from a human donor who was either an allogeneic HSCT recipient or a stem cell or donor lymphocyte infusion donor (not recorded which). It is not recorded whose cells these are; they may come from a transplant donor. The chain is built from TRBV20-1 and TRBJ2-3; D is unclear. This CDR3 reads CSGGLAPDTQYF. The CDR3 coding sequence is TGCAGTGGGGGATTAGCACCAGATACGCAGTATTTT.